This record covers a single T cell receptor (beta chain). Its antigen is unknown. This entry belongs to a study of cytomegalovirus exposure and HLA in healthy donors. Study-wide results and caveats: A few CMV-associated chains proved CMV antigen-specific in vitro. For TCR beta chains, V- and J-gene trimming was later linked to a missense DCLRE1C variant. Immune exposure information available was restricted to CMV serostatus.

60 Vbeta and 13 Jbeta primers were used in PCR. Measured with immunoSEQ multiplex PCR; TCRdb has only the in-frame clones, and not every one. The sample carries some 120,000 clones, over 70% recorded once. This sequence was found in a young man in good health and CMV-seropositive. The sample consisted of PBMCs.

CDR3 DNA: TGTGCCAGCAGCTTAGGACAGGCACGAAACACTGAAGCTTTCTTT. Protein product: CASSLGQARNTEAFF. The V call is TRBV7-2, the J call TRBJ1-1; perhaps TRBD1 as D (6 bases). With 1 base removed from V and 2 bases from J, the gap between germline ends came to 11 bases. Germline CDR1 is SGHTA and CDR2 is FQGNSA. The length of the CDR3 is 15 residues.